Listed here are 5 T cell receptor beta chains from one sample, sequenced in a study of blood T cell repertoires in COVID-19. Repertoires were generated with immunoSEQ multiplex PCR, while TCRdb's copy carries only in-frame clones and drops some. The sample carries about 8,300 clones, around 90% recorded once. Sequenced: peripheral blood. The receptors were gathered from a human donor in a cohort sampled during active COVID-19.

V usage is TRBV6-6 and J usage is TRBJ2-2; TRBD2 aligns across 11 bases. The V segment lost 3 bases and the J segment 6 bases; nucleotides outside the gene matches: 3. The CDR3 spans 15 residues. Per the germline V gene, CDR1 is MNHNY and CDR2 is SVGAGI (reference sequence). The CDR3 reads CASSYTSGRPGELFF. CDR3 nucleotides: TGTGCCAGCAGTTATACTAGCGGGAGACCCGGGGAGCTGTTTTTT.

The gene calls are TRBV5-1 and TRBJ2-2; the D gene is possibly TRBD2 (5 bases). CDR1 is SGHRS and CDR2 is YFSETQ in the germline V gene. This CDR3 comprises 14 residues. Trimming removed 0 bases from V and 5 bases from J, with 8 bases in between. In nucleotides, the CDR3 is TGCGCCAGCAGCTTGGGAGGGTGGACCGGGGAGCTGTTTTTT. As protein: CASSLGGWTGELFF.

This clone was recorded once. The V call is TRBV27, the J call TRBJ1-6; 10 bases line up with TRBD1. The CDR3 contains 21 residues. With 4 bases clipped from V and 9 bases from J, the junction kept 24 bases outside the gene matches. In germline, CDR1 is MNHEY, CDR2 SMNVEV (reference sequence). In DNA form, the CDR3 reads TGTGCCAGCAGTTCCGATCTGATAACCGGGACAGGGGCCATCCGGGGTTCACCCCTCCACTTT. It translates to CASSSDLITGTGAIRGSPLHF.

This chain links TRBV10-1 with TRBJ2-7; D call uncertain. This CDR3 comprises 11 residues. Looked up from germline, CDR1 is WNHNN and CDR2 is SYGVQD (reference sequence). With 6 bases removed from V and 7 bases from J, the gap between germline ends came to 10 bases. For the CDR3, the DNA is TGCGCCAGCAGCGACGACACGGAGCAGTACTTC. Protein product: CASSDDTEQYF.

This clone was observed a few times. V is TRBV4-1 and J is TRBJ1-5; the D gene is possibly TRBD1 (6 bases). The CDR3 covers 13 residues. The V end was cut by 5 bases, the J end by 3 bases, with 8 bases between. Germline V CDR1 and CDR2: MGHRA, YSYEKL. CDR3 loop: CASSRTDNQPQHF. For the CDR3, the DNA is TGCGCCAGCAGCAGGACAGACAATCAGCCCCAGCATTTT.